The T cell receptor (beta chain) described here comes from a study of T cell responses to AZD1222 COVID-19 vaccine. Data came from immunoSEQ multiplex PCR; TCRdb stores just in-frame clones and leaves some out. The table shows 80,000 to 100,000 clones, with roughly nine tenths occurring only once. V was trimmed by 3 bases and J by 0 bases, leaving 8 bases between them. This CDR3 has 15 residues. The V gene's germline CDR1 is SGHDN and CDR2 FVKESK. Note on this clone: Its target is unknown.

Whole-study results and caveats: Females made up more of the donors, who were largely white British, and clonal diversity may have come out too low. Baseline seropositivity characterized only a handful of AZD1222 recipients.

The sequence was obtained from an adult who received the AZD1222 COVID-19 vaccine. The chain combines TRBV14 with TRBJ2-2; D unclear. The sample was peripheral blood, taken 28 days after the second AZD1222 dose. DNA for the CDR3: TGTGCCAGCAGCCACGGTTGGCCGAACACCGGGGAGCTGTTTTTT. It is translated as CASSHGWPNTGELFF. Full variable domain (remainder filled in from reference TRBV14 and TRBJ2-2): EAGVTQFPSHSVIEKGQTVTLRCDPISGHDNLYWYRRVMGKEIKFLLHFVKESKQDESGMPNNRFLAERTGGTYSTLKVQPAELEDSGVYFCASSHGWPNTGELFFGEGSRLTVL.